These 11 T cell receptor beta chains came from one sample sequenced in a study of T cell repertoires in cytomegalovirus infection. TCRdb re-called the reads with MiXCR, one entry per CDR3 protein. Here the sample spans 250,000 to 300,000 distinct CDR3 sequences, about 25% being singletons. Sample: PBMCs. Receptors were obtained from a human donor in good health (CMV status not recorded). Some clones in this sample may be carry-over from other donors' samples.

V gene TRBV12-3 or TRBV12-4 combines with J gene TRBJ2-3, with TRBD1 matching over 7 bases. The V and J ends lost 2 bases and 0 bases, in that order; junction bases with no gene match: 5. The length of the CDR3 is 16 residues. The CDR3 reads CASSLRGLSSTDTQYF. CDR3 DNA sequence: TGTGCCAGCAGTTTAAGGGGGCTATCTAGCACAGATACGCAGTATTTT.

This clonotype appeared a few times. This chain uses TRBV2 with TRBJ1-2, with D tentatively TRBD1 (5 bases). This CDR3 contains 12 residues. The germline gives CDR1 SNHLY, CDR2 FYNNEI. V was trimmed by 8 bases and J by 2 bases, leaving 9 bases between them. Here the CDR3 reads CASWDVNYGYTF. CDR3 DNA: TGTGCCAGCTGGGACGTCAACTATGGCTACACCTTC.

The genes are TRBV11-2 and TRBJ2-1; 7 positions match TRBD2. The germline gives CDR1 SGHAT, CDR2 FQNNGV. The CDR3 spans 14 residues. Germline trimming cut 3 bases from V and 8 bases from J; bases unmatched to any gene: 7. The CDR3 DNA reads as TGTGCCAGCAGCTTGGGGGGGGGTTACGATGAGCAGTTCTTC. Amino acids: CASSLGGGYDEQFF.

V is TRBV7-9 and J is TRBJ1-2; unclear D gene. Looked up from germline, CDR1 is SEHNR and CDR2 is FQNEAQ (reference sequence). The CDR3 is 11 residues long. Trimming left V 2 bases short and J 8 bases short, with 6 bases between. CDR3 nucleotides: TGTGCCAGCAGCTTAATCGAAGGCTACACCTTC. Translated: CASSLIEGYTF.

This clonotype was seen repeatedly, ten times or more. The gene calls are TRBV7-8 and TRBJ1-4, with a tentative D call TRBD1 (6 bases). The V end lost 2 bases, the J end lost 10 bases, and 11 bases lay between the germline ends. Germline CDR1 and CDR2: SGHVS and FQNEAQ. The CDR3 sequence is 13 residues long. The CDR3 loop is CASSLIAGVKLFF. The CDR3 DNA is TGTGCCAGCAGCTTAATTGCAGGGGTAAAACTGTTTTTT.

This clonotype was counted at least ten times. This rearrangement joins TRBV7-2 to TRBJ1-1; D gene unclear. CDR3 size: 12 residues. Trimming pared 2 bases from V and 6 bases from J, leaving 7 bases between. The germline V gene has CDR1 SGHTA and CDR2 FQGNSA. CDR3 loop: CASSLMTPEAFF. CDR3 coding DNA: TGTGCCAGCAGCTTAATGACCCCTGAAGCTTTCTTT.

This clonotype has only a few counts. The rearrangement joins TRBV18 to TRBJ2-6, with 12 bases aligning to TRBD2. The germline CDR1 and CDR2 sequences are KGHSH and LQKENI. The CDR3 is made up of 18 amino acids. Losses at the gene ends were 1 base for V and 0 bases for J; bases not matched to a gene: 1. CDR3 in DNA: TGTGCCAGCTCACCACGGACTAGCGGGATCTCTGGGGCCAACGTCCTGACTTTC. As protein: CASSPRTSGISGANVLTF.

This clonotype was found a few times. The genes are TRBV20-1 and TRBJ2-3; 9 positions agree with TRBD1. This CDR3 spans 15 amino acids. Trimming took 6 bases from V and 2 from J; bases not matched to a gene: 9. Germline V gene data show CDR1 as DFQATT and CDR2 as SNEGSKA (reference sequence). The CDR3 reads CSARTGGKVTDTQYF. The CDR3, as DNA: TGCAGTGCGCGAACAGGGGGCAAAGTCACAGATACGCAGTATTTT.

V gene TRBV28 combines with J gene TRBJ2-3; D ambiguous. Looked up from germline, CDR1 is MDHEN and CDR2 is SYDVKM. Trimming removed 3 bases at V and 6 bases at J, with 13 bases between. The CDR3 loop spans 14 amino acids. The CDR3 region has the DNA TGTGCCAGCAGTTTTGGAGTTGTGTGGGATACGCAGTATTTT. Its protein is CASSFGVVWDTQYF.

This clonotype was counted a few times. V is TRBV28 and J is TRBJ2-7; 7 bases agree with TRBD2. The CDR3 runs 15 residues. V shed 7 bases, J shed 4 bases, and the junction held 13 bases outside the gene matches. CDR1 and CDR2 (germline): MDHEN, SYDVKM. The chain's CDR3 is CASNLGGSLVYEQYF. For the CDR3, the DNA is TGTGCCAGCAACCTTGGCGGGAGTCTTGTTTACGAGCAGTACTTC.

DNA of the CDR3: TGCAGTGCTAGAAGCCCACGTGGGGTAGGAAACGAGCAGTACTTC. Translated, it gives CSARSPRGVGNEQYF. The chain joins TRBV20-1 to TRBJ2-7; no reliable D call. Trimming removed 2 bases from V and 5 bases from J, with 19 bases in between. The CDR3 length is 15 residues. Per the germline V gene, CDR1 is DFQATT and CDR2 is SNEGSKA (reference sequence).